This TCR beta chain was captured by sequencing in a study of early T cells in non-severe SARS-CoV-2 infection. Findings and caveats of the study: VDJdb matching favored anti-spike CD8 responses, missing private and CD4 specificities.

In this sample, this clonotype turned up a few times. As yet, its antigen is unknown. Trimming removed 1 base from V and 8 bases from J, with 8 bases in between. The length of the CDR3 is 12 residues. TCRdb independently ran MiXCR on the 5' RACE reads; one entry per CDR3 protein. Of 85,000 to 95,000 distinct CDR3 sequences in the sample, 15% to 20% were seen once. The chain joins TRBV12-3 or TRBV12-4 to TRBJ1-1; D remains ambiguous. The TCR sequence derives from an adult who was a healthcare worker with PCR-confirmed SARS-CoV-2 infection or an uninfected control (not recorded which). The material was whole blood, obtained at baseline. The CDR3 bases are TGTGCCAGCAGTTTAGGATACGCGGAAGCTTTCTTT. As protein: CASSLGYAEAFF.